A single sample is the source of the 8 T cell receptor beta chains below, sequenced in a study of blood T cell repertoires in COVID-19. The method was immunoSEQ multiplex PCR; TCRdb's version includes in-frame clones alone and lacks a portion of them. The data contain fewer than 250,000 clones, approximately 84% of them singletons. Sample: PBMCs or T cells enriched from blood (not recorded which). The receptor source for this set is a woman in her 30s who had recovered from COVID-19.

This clone has only a few counts. This chain connects TRBV9 to TRBJ2-7; 13 nucleotides match TRBD2. The junction had 10 bases not matched to a gene; V was cut back by 5 bases and J by 5 bases. The length of the CDR3 is 16 residues. Per the germline V gene, CDR1 is SGDLS and CDR2 is YYNGEE. The CDR3 reads CASSPRLAGGRDEQYF. CDR3 DNA sequence: TGTGCCAGCAGTCCCCGACTAGCGGGAGGCCGGGACGAGCAGTACTTC.

This chain connects TRBV28 to TRBJ2-3; TRBD1 matches 8 bases. With V trimmed by 5 bases and J by 6 bases, 7 bases remained unmatched. The CDR3 contains 14 residues. From germline, CDR1 is MDHEN and CDR2 SYDVKM. The CDR3 bases are TGTGCCAGCAGTGGGGACAGGAAGAGTGATACGCAGTATTTT. Protein sequence: CASSGDRKSDTQYF.

The gene calls are TRBV3-1 (or the pseudogene TRBV3-2) and TRBJ2-6, with a possible D match to TRBD1 (5 bases). The V and J ends lost 3 bases and 4 bases respectively, with 13 bases between them. CDR1 and CDR2 (germline): LGHDT, YNNKEL (reference sequence). The CDR3 is 16 amino acids. The CDR3 nucleotides are TGTGCCAGCAGCCAGGAAGATCGACAGGGGGCCAACGTCCTGACTTTC. Translation gives CASSQEDRQGANVLTF.

The chain has TRBV12-3 or TRBV12-4 and TRBJ1-1, with D possibly being TRBD1 (5 bases). V was cut by 5 bases and J by 5 bases, with 6 bases left in between. This CDR3 is 11 amino acids long. This chain's CDR3 is CASSKGTEAFF. The CDR3 nucleotides read TGTGCCAGCAGTAAGGGGACTGAAGCTTTCTTT.

V is TRBV15 and J is TRBJ2-3; D remains ambiguous. V was clipped by 0 bases and J by 9 bases, with 13 bases between them. The germline V gene has CDR1 LNHNV and CDR2 YYDKDF (reference sequence). CDR3 length: 14 amino acids. DNA of the CDR3: TGTGCCACCAGCAGAGACGCGGTATCGGAAACGCAGTATTTT. Amino acids: CATSRDAVSETQYF.

The J gene is TRBJ1-5, the V gene TRBV7-2; 10 nucleotides agree with TRBD1. J lost 1 base, V lost 5 bases, and 2 bases had no gene match. CDR3 size: 15 residues. Germline-derived CDR1 and CDR2 are SGHTA and FQGNSA. DNA of the CDR3: TGTGCCAGCAGCCCGGGACAGGGGAGCAATCAGCCCCAGCATTTT. Amino acid sequence: CASSPGQGSNQPQHF.

The chain uses TRBV15 and TRBJ2-1; D is uncertain. V lost 1 base to trimming and J lost 9 bases, with 10 bases between them. Germline V gives CDR1 LNHNV, CDR2 YYDKDF (reference sequence). This CDR3 comprises 13 residues. CDR3 DNA sequence: TGTGCCACCAGCAGAGCGCTAGAGGTTGAGCAGTTCTTC. It codes for CATSRALEVEQFF.

The rearrangement links TRBV7-2 to TRBJ2-3, with TRBD1 matching 8 bases. Looked up from germline, CDR1 is SGHTA and CDR2 is FQGNSA. The CDR3 has 15 amino acids. The V segment lost 2 bases and the J segment 5 bases; nucleotides outside the gene matches: 6. The CDR3 region has the DNA TGTGCCAGCAGCTTAATGCAGGGGGCAAGAGATACGCAGTATTTT. Amino acid sequence: CASSLMQGARDTQYF.